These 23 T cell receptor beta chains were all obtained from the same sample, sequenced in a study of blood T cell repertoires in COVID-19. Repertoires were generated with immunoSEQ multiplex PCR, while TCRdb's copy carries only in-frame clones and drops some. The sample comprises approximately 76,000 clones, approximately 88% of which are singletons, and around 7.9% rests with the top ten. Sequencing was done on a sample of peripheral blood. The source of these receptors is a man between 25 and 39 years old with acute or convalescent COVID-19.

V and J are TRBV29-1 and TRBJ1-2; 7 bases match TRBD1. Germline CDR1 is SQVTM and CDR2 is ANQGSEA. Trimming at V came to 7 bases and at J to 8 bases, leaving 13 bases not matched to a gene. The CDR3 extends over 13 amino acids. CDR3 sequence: CSGARAGGDGYTF. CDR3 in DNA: TGCAGCGGTGCCCGGGCAGGGGGAGACGGCTACACCTTC.

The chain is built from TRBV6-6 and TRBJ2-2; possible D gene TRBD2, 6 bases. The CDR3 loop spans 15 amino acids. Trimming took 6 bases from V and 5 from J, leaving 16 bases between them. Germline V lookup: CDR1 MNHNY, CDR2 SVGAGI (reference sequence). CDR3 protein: CASRGRAGGTGELFF. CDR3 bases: TGTGCCAGCAGAGGTCGCGCTGGAGGGACCGGGGAGCTGTTTTTT.

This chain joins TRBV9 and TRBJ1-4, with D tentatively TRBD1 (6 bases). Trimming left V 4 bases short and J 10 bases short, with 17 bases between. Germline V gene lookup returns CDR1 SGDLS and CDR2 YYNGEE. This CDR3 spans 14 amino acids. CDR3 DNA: TGTGCCAGCAGCCATGGGGGCTTAGGGGGAAAACTGTTTTTT. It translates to CASSHGGLGGKLFF. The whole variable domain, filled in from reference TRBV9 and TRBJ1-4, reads DSGVTQTPKHLITATGQRVTLRCSPRSGDLSVYWYQQSLDQGLQFLIQYYNGEERAKGNILERFSAQQFPDLHSELNLSSLELGDSALYFCASSHGGLGGKLFFGSGTQLSVL.

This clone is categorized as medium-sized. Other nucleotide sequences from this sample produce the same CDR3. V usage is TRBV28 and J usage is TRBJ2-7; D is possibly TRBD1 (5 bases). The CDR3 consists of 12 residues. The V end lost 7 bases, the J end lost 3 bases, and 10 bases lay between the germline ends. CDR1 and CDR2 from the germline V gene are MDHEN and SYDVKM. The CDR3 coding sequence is TGTGCCAGCAAAGCAGGGCGCTACGAGCAGTACTTC. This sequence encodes CASKAGRYEQYF.

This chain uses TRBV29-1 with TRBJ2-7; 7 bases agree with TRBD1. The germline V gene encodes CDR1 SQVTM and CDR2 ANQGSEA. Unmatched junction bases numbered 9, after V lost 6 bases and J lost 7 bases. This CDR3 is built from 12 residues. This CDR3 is CSVGQAGREQYF. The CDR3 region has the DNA TGCAGCGTCGGACAGGCGGGTCGAGAGCAGTACTTC.

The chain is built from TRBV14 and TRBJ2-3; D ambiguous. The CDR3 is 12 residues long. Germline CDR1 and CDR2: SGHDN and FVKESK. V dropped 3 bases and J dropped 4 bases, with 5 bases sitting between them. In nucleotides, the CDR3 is TGTGCCAGCAGCCAGACTTCAGATACGCAGTATTTT. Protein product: CASSQTSDTQYF.

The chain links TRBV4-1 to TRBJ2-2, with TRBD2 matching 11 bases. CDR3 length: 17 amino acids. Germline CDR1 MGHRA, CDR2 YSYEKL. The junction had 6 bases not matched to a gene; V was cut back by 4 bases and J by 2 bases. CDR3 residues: CASSPQLAGVNTGELFF. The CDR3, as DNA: TGCGCCAGCAGCCCCCAACTAGCGGGAGTTAACACCGGGGAGCTGTTTTTT.

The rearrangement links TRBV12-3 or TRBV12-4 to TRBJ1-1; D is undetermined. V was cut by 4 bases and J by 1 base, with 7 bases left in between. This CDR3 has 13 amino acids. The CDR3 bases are TGTGCCAGCAGTTATACAGAGAACACTGAAGCTTTCTTT. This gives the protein CASSYTENTEAFF.

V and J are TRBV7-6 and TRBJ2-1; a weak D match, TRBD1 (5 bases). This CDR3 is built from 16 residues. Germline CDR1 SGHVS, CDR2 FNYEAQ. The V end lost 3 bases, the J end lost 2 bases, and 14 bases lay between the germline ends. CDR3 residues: CASSFDRSMAYNEQFF. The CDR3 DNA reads TGTGCCAGCAGCTTCGACAGATCCATGGCCTACAATGAGCAGTTCTTC. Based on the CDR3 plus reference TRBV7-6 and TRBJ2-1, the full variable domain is GAGVSQSPRYKVTKRGQDVALRCDPISGHVSLYWYRQALGQGPEFLTYFNYEAQQDKSGLPNDRFSAERPEGSISTLTIQRTEQRDSAMYRCASSFDRSMAYNEQFFGPGTRLTVL.

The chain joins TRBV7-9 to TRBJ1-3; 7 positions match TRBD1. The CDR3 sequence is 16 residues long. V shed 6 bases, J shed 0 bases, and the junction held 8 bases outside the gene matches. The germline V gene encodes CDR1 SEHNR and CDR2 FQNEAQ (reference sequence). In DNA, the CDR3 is TGTGCCAGCAGGTCTACAGGGGCCCCCTCTGGAAACACCATATATTTT. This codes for CASRSTGAPSGNTIYF.

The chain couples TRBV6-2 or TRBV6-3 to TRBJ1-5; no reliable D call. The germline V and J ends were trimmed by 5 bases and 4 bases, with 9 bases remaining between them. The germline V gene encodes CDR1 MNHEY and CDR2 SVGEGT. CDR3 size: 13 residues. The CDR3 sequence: CASSPGENQPQHF. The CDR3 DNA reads TGTGCCAGCAGTCCGGGAGAGAATCAGCCCCAGCATTTT.

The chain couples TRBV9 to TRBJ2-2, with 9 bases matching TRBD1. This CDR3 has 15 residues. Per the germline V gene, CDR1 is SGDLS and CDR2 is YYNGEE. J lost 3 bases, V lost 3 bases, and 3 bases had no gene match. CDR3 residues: CASSGRDRDTGELFF. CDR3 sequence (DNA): TGTGCCAGCAGCGGGAGGGACAGGGACACCGGGGAGCTGTTTTTT.

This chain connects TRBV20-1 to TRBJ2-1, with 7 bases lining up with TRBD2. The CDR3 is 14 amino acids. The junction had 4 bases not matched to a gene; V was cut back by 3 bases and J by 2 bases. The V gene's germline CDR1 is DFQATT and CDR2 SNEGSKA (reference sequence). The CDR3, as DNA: TGCAGTGCTAGTTCCAGCGGGACCTACAATGAGCAGTTCTTC. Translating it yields CSASSSGTYNEQFF.

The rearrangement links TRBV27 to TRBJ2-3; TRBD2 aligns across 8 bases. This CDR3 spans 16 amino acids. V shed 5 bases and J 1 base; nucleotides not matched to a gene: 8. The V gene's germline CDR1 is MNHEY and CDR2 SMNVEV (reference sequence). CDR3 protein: CASSPSDSGGTDTQYF. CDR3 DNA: TGTGCCAGCAGTCCCTCGGATAGCGGGGGCACAGATACGCAGTATTTT.

CDR3 nucleotide sequence: TGTGCCACCAGCAGAGAATCCGCCTGGGACTCCGAGCAGTACTTC. Protein sequence: CATSRESAWDSEQYF. The chain couples TRBV15 to TRBJ2-7; possibly TRBD2 for D (6 bases). V was clipped by 0 bases and J by 6 bases, with 15 bases between them. CDR3 size: 15 residues. Germline V gene lookup returns CDR1 LNHNV and CDR2 YYDKDF (reference sequence).

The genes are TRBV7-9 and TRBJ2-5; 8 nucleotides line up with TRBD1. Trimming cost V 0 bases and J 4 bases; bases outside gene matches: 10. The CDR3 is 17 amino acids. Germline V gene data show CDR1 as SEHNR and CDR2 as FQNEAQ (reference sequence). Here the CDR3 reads CASSLAPDRVQLETQYF. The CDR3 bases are TGTGCCAGCAGCTTAGCCCCGGACAGGGTCCAATTAGAGACCCAGTACTTC.

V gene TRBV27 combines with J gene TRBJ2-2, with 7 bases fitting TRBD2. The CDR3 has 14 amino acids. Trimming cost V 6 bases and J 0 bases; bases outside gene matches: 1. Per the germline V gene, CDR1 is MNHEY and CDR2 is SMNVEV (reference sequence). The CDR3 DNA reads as TGTGCCAGCAGCCTAGCGGCGAACACCGGGGAGCTGTTTTTT. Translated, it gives CASSLAANTGELFF.

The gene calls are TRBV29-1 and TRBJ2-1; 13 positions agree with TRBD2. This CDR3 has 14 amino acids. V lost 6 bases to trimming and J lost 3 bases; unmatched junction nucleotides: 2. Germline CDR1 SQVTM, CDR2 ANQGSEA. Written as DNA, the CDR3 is TGCAGCGTGGGACTAGCGGGGTTCTACAATGAGCAGTTCTTC. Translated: CSVGLAGFYNEQFF.

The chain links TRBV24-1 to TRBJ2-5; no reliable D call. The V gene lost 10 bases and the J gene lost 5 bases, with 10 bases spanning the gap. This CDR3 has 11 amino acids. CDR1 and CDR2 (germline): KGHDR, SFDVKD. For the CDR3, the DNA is TGTGCCACTAAATACGGGGAGACCCAGTACTTC. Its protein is CATKYGETQYF.

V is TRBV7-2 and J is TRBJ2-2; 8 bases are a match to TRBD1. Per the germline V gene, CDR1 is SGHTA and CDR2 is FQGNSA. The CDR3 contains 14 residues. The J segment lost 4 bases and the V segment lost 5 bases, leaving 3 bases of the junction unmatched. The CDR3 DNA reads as TGTGCCAGCAGCCCAGGGGGCTTCACCGGGGAGCTGTTTTTT. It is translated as CASSPGGFTGELFF.

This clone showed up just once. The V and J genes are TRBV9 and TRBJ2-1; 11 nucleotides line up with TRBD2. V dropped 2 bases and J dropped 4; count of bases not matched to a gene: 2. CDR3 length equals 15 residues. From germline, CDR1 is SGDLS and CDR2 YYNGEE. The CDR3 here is CASSVGTSGYNEQFF. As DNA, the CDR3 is TGTGCCAGCAGCGTCGGGACTAGCGGATACAATGAGCAGTTCTTC.

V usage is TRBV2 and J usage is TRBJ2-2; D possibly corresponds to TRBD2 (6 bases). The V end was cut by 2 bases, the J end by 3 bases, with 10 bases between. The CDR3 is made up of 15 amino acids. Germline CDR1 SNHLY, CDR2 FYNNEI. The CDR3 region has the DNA TGTGCCAGCAGTGAACGGCGGGACTACACCGGGGAGCTGTTTTTT. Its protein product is CASSERRDYTGELFF.

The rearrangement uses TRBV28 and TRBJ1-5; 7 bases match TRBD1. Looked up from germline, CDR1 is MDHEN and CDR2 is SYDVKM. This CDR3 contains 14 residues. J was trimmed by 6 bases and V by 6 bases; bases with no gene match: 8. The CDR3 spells CASRRQGGSQPQHF. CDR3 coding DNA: TGTGCCAGCAGACGACAGGGTGGCAGTCAGCCCCAGCATTTT.